This T cell receptor beta chain stems from a study of blood T cell repertoires in COVID-19. Only one count was recorded for this clone. Study processing details: Amplification from reference gene primers served as the basis for estimated nucleated cell counts. Sequencing used immunoSEQ multiplex PCR; TCRdb keeps in-frame clones, though not all of them. For V, J and clone size, that table is used; D and trimming come from the DNA. The sample consists of tens of thousands of clones, roughly nine tenths of them appearing once. The CDR3 sequence is 14 residues long. The ends were cut back, 0 bases at V and 4 bases at J, with 7 bases in the middle. The germline V gene has CDR1 MNHEY and CDR2 SMNVEV (reference sequence).

The sequence derives from a man in his fifties or sixties with active COVID-19. This rearrangement joins TRBV27 to TRBJ1-5; D uncertain. The sequencing sample was made of peripheral blood. The CDR3 is CASSLSSGNQPQHF. Written as DNA, the CDR3 is TGTGCCAGCAGTTTATCCTCCGGGAATCAGCCCCAGCATTTT.